This T cell receptor (beta chain) stems from a study of T cell repertoires in cytomegalovirus infection. Study information: Both recently identified HLA-C-restricted and well-studied HLA-B-restricted CMV epitopes were used in the study. Indications of both CMV infection and matching HLA type were provided by public TCR beta signatures.

General study points: CMV-specific HLA-C-restricted TCR beta clonotypes dominated the ex vivo response. Identification of carriers of CMV plus the relevant HLA was achieved through cumulative public TCR beta family frequency.

Comments on this clonotype: Its antigen is currently unknown.

Germline loops: CDR1 SEHNR, CDR2 FQNEAQ (reference sequence). V shed 5 bases and J shed 0 bases, with 14 bases lying between them. The CDR3 is 15 amino acids. Via MiXCR, TCRdb re-called the reads, giving one row per CDR3 protein. The sample carries 400,000 to 600,000 distinct CDR3 sequences, about 42% recorded once. V usage is TRBV7-9 and J usage is TRBJ2-7; D call uncertain. This clonotype originated in a human donor in good health (CMV status not recorded). Some clones in this sample may be carry-over from other donors' samples. Source: cultured PBMCs, taken from culture after CMV antigen stimulation. CDR3: CASSPWTESSYEQYF. DNA for the CDR3: TGTGCCAGCAGCCCGTGGACGGAGAGCTCCTACGAGCAGTACTTC.